This T cell receptor (beta chain) originates from a study of tumor-infiltrating lymphocytes in primary liver carcinoma. Starting from 500 ng of total RNA, TCR beta cDNA was produced with a primer in the constant region. Library construction for TCR beta comprised three nested multiplex PCR rounds performed with slightly modified ARM-PCR. TRBV1-TRBV30 forward and Cbeta reverse primers drove the first two roughly 9-cycle rounds. One entry per CDR3 protein, called by TCRdb with MiXCR from the multiplex PCR reads. Here the sample spans tens of thousands of distinct CDR3 sequences, roughly 80% being singletons. Germline V gene lookup returns CDR1 DFQATT and CDR2 SNEGSKA (reference sequence). V gave up 6 bases and J gave up 6 bases, with 21 bases separating them. There are 14 residues in the CDR3. Starting material for RNA and DNA co-extraction consisted of about 20-33 mg of unsorted bulk tissue. Patients were chronically HBV-infected and treatment-naive.

Comments on this clonotype: A read error may be the cause here, since a much bigger clone is one base away.

Sequencing was carried out using liver tumor tissue from sampling region 5. Regarding subset: tumor region T5, tumor centre. The J gene is TRBJ2-7, the V gene TRBV20-1, with D perhaps matching TRBD1 or TRBD2 (5 bases each). This TCR was sampled from a woman aged 25 to 45 with primary liver carcinoma and hepatitis B virus infection. The CDR3 bases are TGCAGTGCCCCCTACAACCGGGACCGGGGCGAGCAGTACTTC. Translation: CSAPYNRDRGEQYF.